These 32 T cell receptor beta chains came from one sample sequenced in a study of OX40 agonist ivuxolimab in advanced cancers. Profiled with immunoSEQ multiplex PCR; TCRdb holds only in-frame clones, not every one. The table lists about 50,000 clones, roughly 80% of them singletons. The specimen was CD4+ or CD8+ T cells sorted from blood, collected in a trial of the OX40 agonist ivuxolimab. The receptors come from an adult with an advanced solid tumor such as melanoma, head and neck, liver or kidney cancer.

The V gene is TRBV5-1, the J gene TRBJ2-2, with D unresolved. Germline V lookup: CDR1 SGHRS, CDR2 YFSETQ. The V gene lost 1 base and the J gene lost 5 bases, with 9 bases spanning the gap. This CDR3 comprises 14 residues. The CDR3: CASSLQLETGELFF. The DNA for the CDR3 is TGCGCCAGCAGCTTGCAATTGGAAACCGGGGAGCTGTTTTTT.

This clone has just a few counts. V gene TRBV28 combines with J gene TRBJ2-3; 12 bases map to TRBD2. V shed 8 bases, J shed 2 bases, and the junction held 8 bases outside the gene matches. This CDR3 is 16 amino acids long. CDR1 and CDR2 from the germline V gene are MDHEN and SYDVKM. In nucleotides, the CDR3 is TGTGCCAGCCGATCTAGCGGGGGGGCTGTCACAGATACGCAGTATTTT. As protein: CASRSSGGAVTDTQYF. Full variable domain (rest looked up from reference TRBV28 and TRBJ2-3): DVKVTQSSRYLVKRTGEKVFLECVQDMDHENMFWYRQDPGLGLRLIYFSYDVKMKEKGDIPEGYSVSREKKERFSLILESASTNQTSMYLCASRSSGGAVTDTQYFGPGTRLTVL.

The CDR3 here is CATGYQETQYF. The CDR3 region has the DNA TGTGCGACAGGGTACCAAGAGACCCAGTACTTC. The chain links TRBV2 to TRBJ2-5, with 7 bases aligning to TRBD1. The germline CDR1 and CDR2 sequences are SNHLY and FYNNEI. The CDR3 contains 11 residues.

The chain carries TRBV30 and TRBJ1-2; D unclear. Germline CDR1 and CDR2: GTSNPN and SVGIG (reference sequence). The length of the CDR3 is 15 residues. The CDR3, as DNA: TGTGCTTCGCGGGCAGACCTCTCTGAATACTATGGCTACACCTTC. It encodes CASRADLSEYYGYTF.

The rearrangement links TRBV9 to TRBJ1-2, with a weak D call TRBD1 (6 bases). This CDR3 region has 14 residues. Trimming stripped 3 bases from V and 10 bases from J, with 19 bases between. Germline CDR1 is SGDLS and CDR2 is YYNGEE. The CDR3 DNA is TGTGCCAGCAGCGAGGACGACCGGGACACCCTCTACACCTTC. The encoded protein is CASSEDDRDTLYTF.

J is TRBJ1-1 and V is TRBV19; TRBD1 might be the D (5 bases). Per germline, CDR1 LNHDA and CDR2 SQIVND (reference sequence). The CDR3 has 14 residues. The V and J ends lost 8 bases and 1 base respectively, with 14 bases between them. The CDR3 is CASRDSGGNTEAFF. CDR3 DNA sequence: TGTGCCAGTCGAGACAGCGGTGGGAACACTGAAGCTTTCTTT.

There are a few counts of this clone. The J gene is TRBJ2-5, the V gene TRBV7-9, with D possibly being TRBD1 (6 bases). Trimming took 5 bases from V and 0 from J, leaving 13 bases between them. Germline CDR1 and CDR2: SEHNR and FQNEAQ (reference sequence). This CDR3 region has 15 residues. CDR3 region: CASSLHGQYQETQYF. The CDR3 bases are TGTGCCAGCAGCCTACACGGACAGTACCAAGAGACCCAGTACTTC.

This clone was counted a few times. This chain joins TRBV30 and TRBJ2-3; the D gene is possibly TRBD2 (5 bases). Germline CDR1 reads GTSNPN; CDR2 reads SVGIG (reference sequence). This CDR3 is 11 amino acids long. Trimming removed 1 base from V and 6 bases from J, with 5 bases in between. The DNA of the CDR3 is TGTGCCTGGAGTGCGGGGGATACGCAGTATTTT. Protein product: CAWSAGDTQYF.

On this clone itself: Other DNA sequences of this sample code for an identical CDR3. The chain employs TRBV11-2 and TRBJ1-2, with 9 bases matching TRBD1. The CDR3 is made up of 13 amino acids. V dropped 5 bases and J dropped 7; count of bases not matched to a gene: 5. Germline CDR1 reads SGHAT; CDR2 reads FQNNGV. The CDR3 region has the DNA TGTGCCAGCAGCCCGGGACAGGGAGTTGGCTACACCTTC. Translated: CASSPGQGVGYTF.

Notes on this clone: At one of its ends the junction is not consistent with the germline gene, which may arise from a read error. J is TRBJ2-1 and V is TRBV7-7; D gene unclear. Germline loops: CDR1 SSHAT, CDR2 FNYEAQ (reference sequence). This CDR3 is 14 amino acids long. The chain's CDR3 is CASSPSSGYNEQFF. In nucleotides, the CDR3 is TGTGCTAGCAGTCCATCTTCGGGTTACAATGAGCAGTTCTTC.

V and J are TRBV27 and TRBJ2-1; possible D gene TRBD2, 7 bases. V dropped 2 bases and J dropped 9 bases, with 17 bases sitting between them. The CDR3 extends over 15 amino acids. Germline loops: CDR1 MNHEY, CDR2 SMNVEV (reference sequence). The CDR3 bases are TGTGCCAGCAGTTTACGGGCGGGGGCCGGGGGTGAGCAGTTCTTC. Its translation: CASSLRAGAGGEQFF.

This clone occurred a few times. V gene TRBV19 combines with J gene TRBJ1-5; a possible D gene is TRBD1 (6 bases). The CDR3 spans 15 residues. V shed 5 bases and J shed 3 bases, with 14 bases lying between them. The germline CDR1 and CDR2 sequences are LNHDA and SQIVND (reference sequence). This CDR3 reads CASSPQGGDNQPQHF. The CDR3 nucleotides are TGTGCCAGTAGTCCCCAAGGGGGGGACAATCAGCCCCAGCATTTT.

This rearrangement joins TRBV19 to TRBJ1-5; 7 nucleotides match TRBD1. Germline lookup yields CDR1 LNHDA and CDR2 SQIVND (reference sequence). CDR3 length equals 15 residues. J lost 6 bases, V lost 7 bases, and 12 bases had no gene match. DNA of the CDR3: TGTGCCAGTACCGGCCAGGGGGGGGGCGGTCAGCCCCAGCATTTT. This translates into CASTGQGGGGQPQHF.

The V call is TRBV5-1, the J call TRBJ1-4, with D unclear. There are 14 residues in the CDR3. Germline CDR1 reads SGHRS; CDR2 reads YFSETQ. The V and J ends lost 4 bases and 8 bases respectively, with 15 bases between them. CDR3 sequence (DNA): TGCGCCAGCAGCGTTGGGTTCTTAGAGGAAAAACTGTTTTTT. Its translation is CASSVGFLEEKLFF.

The chain joins TRBV5-1 to TRBJ2-5, with 7 positions matching TRBD2. After removal of 0 bases from V and 2 bases from J, the junction contained 10 bases not matched to a gene. Germline loops: CDR1 SGHRS, CDR2 YFSETQ. CDR3 length: 17 residues. CDR3 amino acids: CASSLARRGNAQETQYF. CDR3 in DNA: TGCGCCAGCAGCTTGGCCCGGCGGGGGAACGCTCAAGAGACCCAGTACTTC.

The sample holds one count of this clone. The J gene is TRBJ1-2, the V gene TRBV5-4; weak D call: TRBD1 (5 bases). Germline CDR1 and CDR2: SGHNT and YYREEE (reference sequence). The CDR3 totals 13 residues. Deletions cut 2 bases from V and 6 bases from J, with 11 bases between. In DNA form, the CDR3 reads TGTGCCAGCAGCTTCATTCGGGGGGATGGCTACACCTTC. The encoded protein is CASSFIRGDGYTF.

The genes are TRBV6-1 and TRBJ2-2; TRBD1 matches at 7 bases. This CDR3 contains 15 residues. The V gene end was trimmed by 8 bases and the J gene end by 0 bases; junction bases not matched to a gene: 6. Germline V gene sequence: CDR1 MNHNS, CDR2 SASEGT. DNA for the CDR3: TGTGCCAGCTATTCCGGGACAGCGAACACCGGGGAGCTGTTTTTT. This gives the protein CASYSGTANTGELFF.

The CDR3 nucleotides read TGTGCCAGCAGCTTTGAGGCGGGTGAAGCTTTCTTT. Amino acid sequence: CASSFEAGEAFF. The chain combines TRBV5-6 with TRBJ1-1; D unclear. CDR1 SGHDT and CDR2 YYEEEE come from the germline V gene. The CDR3 sequence is 12 residues long. With 2 bases removed from V and 7 bases from J, the gap between germline ends came to 9 bases.

The chain uses TRBV5-1 and TRBJ2-5; possibly TRBD1 for D (5 bases). V was shortened by 5 bases and J by 5 bases, with 25 bases between the two germline ends. CDR1 SGHRS and CDR2 YFSETQ come from the germline V gene. The CDR3 covers 17 residues. The CDR3 here is CASSLGDRGDLGETQYF. CDR3 DNA: TGCGCCAGCAGTTTAGGGGATCGTGGGGATCTTGGGGAGACCCAGTACTTC.

The chain recombines TRBV6-5 with TRBJ2-5; tentatively, D is TRBD1 (7 bases). The CDR3 loop spans 15 amino acids. CDR1 is MNHEY, CDR2 SVGAGI, per germline. Between the trimmed V and J ends, which lost 6 bases and 4 bases, there was a span of 18 bases. In DNA form, the CDR3 reads TGTGCCAGCAGCCCCCCAGGGGGGAGGCGAGAGACCCAGTACTTC. Amino acids: CASSPPGGRRETQYF.

The chain has TRBV5-4 and TRBJ1-5, with 9 bases matching TRBD1. Trimming removed 0 bases from V and 3 bases from J; junction bases left unmatched: 4. Germline CDR1 reads SGHNT; CDR2 reads YYREEE (reference sequence). This CDR3 is 16 amino acids long. The CDR3 loop reads CASSLGGTGNNQPQHF. In DNA form, the CDR3 reads TGTGCCAGCAGCTTGGGCGGGACAGGGAACAATCAGCCCCAGCATTTT.

This rearrangement joins TRBV9 to TRBJ2-1; 11 bases agree with TRBD2. Germline V CDR1 and CDR2: SGDLS, YYNGEE. The CDR3 is made up of 17 amino acids. V lost 4 bases to trimming and J lost 8 bases; unmatched junction nucleotides: 14. The CDR3: CASSFGTSGLPGDEQFF. DNA for the CDR3: TGTGCCAGCAGCTTCGGGACTAGCGGACTACCGGGGGATGAGCAGTTCTTC.

This chain connects TRBV7-6 to TRBJ2-2; the D call may be TRBD1 or TRBD2 (7 bases each). The CDR3 is 16 amino acids. Germline CDR1 SGHVS, CDR2 FNYEAQ. Trimming stripped 5 bases from V and 6 bases from J, with 19 bases between. In nucleotides, the CDR3 is TGTGCCAGCAGCCTCATGGGACAGCGGGGAGCCGGGGAGCTGTTTTTT. Translation: CASSLMGQRGAGELFF.

This clone turned up a few times. V gene TRBV6-1 combines with J gene TRBJ1-2; D uncertain. The CDR3 is 13 amino acids. Germline CDR1 is MNHNS and CDR2 is SASEGT. V lost 4 bases to trimming and J lost 4 bases, with 10 bases between them. The CDR3, as DNA: TGTGCCAGCAGTGTCCGAAAGGGCTATGGCTACACCTTC. Translation: CASSVRKGYGYTF.

The V call is TRBV7-9, the J call TRBJ1-6; tentatively, D is TRBD1 (5 bases). This CDR3 has 15 amino acids. Trimming took 3 bases from V and 5 from J, leaving 11 bases between them. The germline gives CDR1 SEHNR, CDR2 FQNEAQ (reference sequence). CDR3 DNA: TGTGCCAGCAGCTTTTCTATGGGGGATAATTCACCCCTCCACTTT. Protein product: CASSFSMGDNSPLHF.

The chain has TRBV15 and TRBJ1-1; the D is unclear. Germline CDR1 LNHNV, CDR2 YYDKDF (reference sequence). The V and J ends lost 3 bases and 4 bases respectively, with 12 bases between them. The CDR3 sequence is 14 residues long. CDR3 sequence: CATSRLEVGTEAFF. The CDR3, as DNA: TGTGCCACCAGCAGGTTGGAGGTAGGCACTGAAGCTTTCTTT.

This rearrangement joins TRBV18 to TRBJ1-1; 11 bases line up with TRBD1. The CDR3 runs 14 residues. CDR1 and CDR2 from the germline V gene are KGHSH and LQKENI. The V gene end was trimmed by 5 bases and the J gene end by 4 bases; junction bases not matched to a gene: 3. The CDR3 DNA reads TGTGCCAGCTCAGCGGGACAGGGGGTCACTGAAGCTTTCTTT. Translation: CASSAGQGVTEAFF.

The chain uses TRBV7-2 and TRBJ2-5, with 12 bases identical to TRBD2. Germline trimming cut 6 bases from V and 1 base from J; bases unmatched to any gene: 3. The germline CDR1 and CDR2 sequences are SGHTA and FQGNSA. The CDR3 loop spans 15 amino acids. The CDR3 sequence is CASSTLAGGQETQYF. CDR3 in DNA: TGTGCCAGCAGTACACTAGCGGGAGGCCAAGAGACCCAGTACTTC. The variable domain in full, completed from reference TRBV7-2 and TRBJ2-5, reads GAGVSQSPSNKVTEKGKDVELRCDPISGHTALYWYRQSLGQGLEFLIYFQGNSAPDKSGLPSDRFSAERTGGSVSTLTIQRTQQEDSAVYLCASSTLAGGQETQYFGPGTRLLVL.

The V gene is TRBV2, the J gene TRBJ2-5; no clear D. The CDR3 extends over 14 amino acids. The germline V gene encodes CDR1 SNHLY and CDR2 FYNNEI. The V and J ends lost 8 bases and 5 bases respectively, with 18 bases between them. The DNA for the CDR3 is TGTGCCAGCGGCCGAACTACAACCGGCGAGACCCAGTACTTC. Its translation is CASGRTTTGETQYF.

The gene calls are TRBV28 and TRBJ1-2; TRBD1 aligns across 7 bases. The CDR3 spans 15 residues. Germline trimming cut 6 bases from V and 2 bases from J; bases unmatched to any gene: 9. Germline CDR1 MDHEN, CDR2 SYDVKM. The CDR3 coding sequence is TGTGCCAGCAGGTACAGGGGAGGAGAGAACTATGGCTACACCTTC. Protein product: CASRYRGGENYGYTF.

The chain uses TRBV5-1 and TRBJ2-7; 8 bases are shared with TRBD1. The V segment lost 4 bases and the J segment 5 bases; nucleotides outside the gene matches: 8. Germline CDR1 and CDR2: SGHRS and YFSETQ. The CDR3 sequence is 14 residues long. The CDR3 DNA reads TGCGCCAGCAGCGGAGGAGACAGGGGAGACGAGCAGTACTTC. As protein: CASSGGDRGDEQYF.

The chain uses TRBV5-4 and TRBJ2-3, with TRBD2 identical over 12 bases. The CDR3 is 17 amino acids. Germline V lookup: CDR1 SGHNT, CDR2 YYREEE (reference sequence). J gave up 4 bases and V 0 bases, and 6 bases lay outside the gene matches. CDR3 protein: CASSLDPTSGGADTQYF. CDR3 nucleotide sequence: TGTGCCAGCAGCTTGGACCCGACTAGCGGGGGCGCAGATACGCAGTATTTT.